A single sample is the source of the 8 T cell receptor beta chains below, sequenced in a study of cytomegalovirus exposure and HLA in healthy donors (dated by TCRdb to 2017 to 2019). Library preparation employed the immunoSEQ multiplex PCR assay. For the multiplex PCR, a mixture combining 60 forward primers for TCR Vbeta segments and 13 reverse primers for TCR Jbeta segments was used. TCRdb obtained this table from immuneACCESS and retained in-frame rearrangements with V and J assigned. These tables miss some clones; where compared with another copy, unresolved V genes account for less than half of the shortfall, and the remainder is unexplained. In this sample the table shows under 150,000 clones, approximately 80% of which occur a single time. In total, the top ten clones hold approximately 1.6% of the sample. The sample taken for sequencing was PBMCs. Every receptor here comes from a woman between 40 and 55 years old in good health and CMV-seronegative.

The chain couples TRBV5-1 to TRBJ1-1, with D uncertain. CDR1 is SGHRS, CDR2 YFSETQ, per germline. Trimming shortened V by 5 bases and J by 1 base, and 12 bases separated the two germline ends. The CDR3 is 14 residues long. CDR3 amino acids: CASSNPSGNTEAFF. CDR3 bases: TGCGCCAGCAGTAACCCGTCGGGGAACACTGAAGCTTTCTTT. The variable domain in full, with the rest retrieved from reference TRBV5-1 and TRBJ1-1, is KAGVTQTPRYLIKTRGQQVTLSCSPISGHRSVSWYQQTPGQGLQFLFEYFSETQRNKGNFPGRFSGRQFSNSRSEMNVSTLELGDSALYLCASSNPSGNTEAFFGQGTRLTVV.

V is TRBV4-1 and J is TRBJ1-5, with no clear D. Trimming cost V 1 base and J 0 bases, with 10 bases left between them. The CDR3 extends over 16 amino acids. Germline V gene sequence: CDR1 MGHRA, CDR2 YSYEKL. The CDR3 sequence is CASSQVLGYSNQPQHF. The CDR3 bases are TGCGCCAGCAGCCAAGTTCTCGGGTATAGCAATCAGCCCCAGCATTTT.

A note on this clone: One end of the junction fails to match germline, which may point to a read error. The chain has TRBV28 and TRBJ1-5, with 8 bases identical to TRBD1. The germline V gene has CDR1 MDHEN and CDR2 SYDVKM. The CDR3 consists of 16 residues. The CDR3 sequence is CASTLPGQGWNQPQHF. As DNA, the CDR3 is TGTGCCAGCACTTTACCAGGACAGGGATGGAATCAGCCCCAGCATTTT. Combining the CDR3 with reference TRBV28 and TRBJ1-5 gives the whole variable domain DVKVTQSSRYLVKRTGEKVFLECVQDMDHENMFWYRQDPGLGLRLIYFSYDVKMKEKGDIPEGYSVSREKKERFSLILESASTNQTSMYLCASTLPGQGWNQPQHFGDGTRLSIL.

This chain uses TRBV6-5 with TRBJ2-3, with TRBD2 matching over 8 bases. This CDR3 has 16 amino acids. With 2 bases clipped from V and 5 bases from J, the junction kept 9 bases outside the gene matches. CDR1 and CDR2 from the germline V gene are MNHEY and SVGAGI. CDR3 DNA sequence: TGTGCCAGCAGTTACCACCGGGGGGGGGAGGGAGATACGCAGTATTTT. This encodes CASSYHRGGEGDTQYF.

The chain carries TRBV4-1 and TRBJ2-1, with 12 bases identical to TRBD2. Trimming cost V 3 bases and J 3 bases; bases outside gene matches: 6. This CDR3 comprises 17 residues. The germline CDR1 and CDR2 sequences are MGHRA and YSYEKL. CDR3 residues: CASSQTTSGRFYNEQFF. In DNA, the CDR3 is TGCGCCAGCAGCCAGACAACTAGCGGGAGGTTCTACAATGAGCAGTTCTTC.

V and J are TRBV13 and TRBJ2-5, with 8 bases lining up with TRBD1. The DNA matches TRBJ2-7 better at its end, which makes the J call doubtful. Germline V gene sequence: CDR1 PRHDT, CDR2 FYEKMQ (reference sequence). This CDR3 is built from 17 residues. The chain's CDR3 is CASSLGLPGQGGYEQYF. For the CDR3, the DNA is TGTGCCAGCAGCTTAGGATTACCAGGACAGGGTGGTTACGAGCAGTACTTC.

For this clone: Other DNA sequences in this sample translate to the same CDR3. The V and J genes are TRBV30 and TRBJ2-3; no clear D. The CDR3 loop spans 13 amino acids. CDR1 is GTSNPN, CDR2 SVGIG, per germline (reference sequence). Trimming removed 0 bases from V and 5 bases from J, with 9 bases in between. The CDR3, as DNA: TGTGCCTGGAGTGTACGAGGTAGAGATACGCAGTATTTT. Translated, it gives CAWSVRGRDTQYF.

This rearrangement joins TRBV10-2 to TRBJ2-6; D unresolved. Trimming pared 2 bases from V and 3 bases from J, leaving 8 bases between. Germline-derived CDR1 and CDR2 are WSHSY and SAAADI. This CDR3 is built from 15 residues. CDR3 protein: CASSESGDGANVLTF. The CDR3 DNA reads TGCGCCAGCAGTGAGAGTGGAGATGGGGCCAACGTCCTGACTTTC.